A selection of T cell receptor beta chains follows, all from one sample in a study of T cell responses to AZD1222 COVID-19 vaccine. The assay was immunoSEQ multiplex PCR, and TCRdb's table has in-frame clones only and misses some. The sample has approximately 100,000 clones; about 95% are singletons. Sequenced here: peripheral blood, sampled on day 0 of AZD1222 vaccination. These receptors came from an adult in good health. Each CDR3 is given with its conserved first and last residue.

J | V | CDR3
TRBJ2-7 | TRBV5-1 | CASSPGDRDYEQYF
TRBJ1-2 | TRBV11-2 | CASSLGDRGLPYNYGYTF
TRBJ1-4 | TRBV9 | CASSSTGALEKLFF
TRBJ1-1 | TRBV5-1 | CASSSLAAGERTEAFF
TRBJ1-2 | TRBV29-1 | CSVEETGGYGYTF
TRBJ1-3 | TRBV7-8 | CASSHRDSLSGNTIYF
TRBJ1-2 | TRBV9 | CASRTEPSGTGDYGYTF
TRBJ1-5 | TRBV6-6 | CASTTSTGQPQHF
TRBJ2-1 | TRBV6-5 | CASTPGGPIYNEQFF
TRBJ2-7 | TRBV7-8 | CASSLGLEQAYEQYF
TRBJ2-4 | TRBV6-5 | CASSYALAGKNIQYF
TRBJ1-5 | TRBV7-9 | CASSLWGATSNQPQHF
TRBJ1-1 | TRBV28 | CASGLNTEAFF
TRBJ2-3 | TRBV7-6 | CASSLAHGDTQYF
TRBJ2-3 | TRBV10-1 | CASSPLAADTQYF
TRBJ2-1 | TRBV11-2 | CASSPVAGPPPEQFF
TRBJ1-1 | TRBV12-3/TRBV12-4 | CATPRGYLTEAFF
TRBJ1-1 | TRBV19 | CASTRTGRNTEAFF
TRBJ2-2 | TRBV9 | CASSMNPSGRAFAGELFF
TRBJ2-1 | TRBV19 | CASSQPGRTVWEQFF
TRBJ2-1 | TRBV7-9 | CASSLGEGRLLDEQFF
TRBJ1-5 | TRBV7-9 | CASSLDGTDNYSNQPQHF
TRBJ1-5 | TRBV10-3 | CAISENLGDSNQPQHF
TRBJ1-4 | TRBV2 | CASSLAGEVREKLFF
TRBJ2-3 | TRBV7-9 | CASSTEYF
TRBJ1-1 | TRBV2 | CASSEPGDRAGTEAFF
TRBJ2-7 | TRBV19 | CASSPSETGSYEQYF
TRBJ2-1 | TRBV29-1 | CSVAPGGEQFF
TRBJ1-2 | TRBV28 | CASSTIHSVYGYTF
TRBJ2-7 | TRBV19 | CASSIDGTYEQYF
TRBJ1-5 | TRBV7-2 | CASSLNFGGNQPQHF
TRBJ1-1 | TRBV29-1 | CSALDPATEAFF
TRBJ1-1 | TRBV2 | CASGGKNYMNTEAFF
TRBJ1-1 | TRBV27 | CASSSRAGMVTEAFF
TRBJ1-1 | TRBV3-1/TRBV3-2 | CASSHPGAMNTEAFF
TRBJ2-7 | TRBV15 | CATSGGSGRSYEQYF
TRBJ1-1 | TRBV11-3 | CASSLDTGAGTEAFF
TRBJ1-2 | TRBV28 | CASSPPGQGSGGYTF
TRBJ1-2 | TRBV19 | CASSIRVIDYGYTF
TRBJ1-2 | TRBV19 | CASRIPTIYGYTF
TRBJ2-7 | TRBV28 | CASRLAGAAEQYF
TRBJ2-1 | TRBV7-2 | CASSLFGGVVTFFDEQFF
TRBJ2-3 | TRBV20-1 | CSARSSGTQYF
TRBJ2-4 | TRBV28 | CASSLAGGSGNIQYF
TRBJ1-5 | TRBV5-6 | CASSLARGTVSNQPQHF
TRBJ1-3 | TRBV19 | CASSTGSGNTIYF
TRBJ2-7 | TRBV28 | CASSFDLTTYEQYF